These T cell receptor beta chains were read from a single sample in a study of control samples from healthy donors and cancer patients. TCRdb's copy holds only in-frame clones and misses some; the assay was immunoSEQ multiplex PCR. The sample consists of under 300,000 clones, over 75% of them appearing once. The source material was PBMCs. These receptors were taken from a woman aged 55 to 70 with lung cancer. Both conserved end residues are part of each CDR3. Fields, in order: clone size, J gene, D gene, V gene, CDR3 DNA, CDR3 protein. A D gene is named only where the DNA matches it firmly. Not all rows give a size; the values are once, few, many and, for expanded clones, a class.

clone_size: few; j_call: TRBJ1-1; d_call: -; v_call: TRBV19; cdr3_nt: TGTGCCAGTAGAGGGGGGAACACTGAAGCTTTCTTT; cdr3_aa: CASRGGNTEAFF
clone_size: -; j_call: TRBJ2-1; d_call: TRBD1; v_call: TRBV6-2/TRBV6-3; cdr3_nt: TGTGCCAGCAGCCTCCGTGGGACAGGCAGGGATGAGCAGTTCTTC; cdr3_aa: CASSLRGTGRDEQFF
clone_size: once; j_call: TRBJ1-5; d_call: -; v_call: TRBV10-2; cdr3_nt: TGCGCCAGCAGATCGGGGGATCAGCCCCAGCATTTT; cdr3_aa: CASRSGDQPQHF
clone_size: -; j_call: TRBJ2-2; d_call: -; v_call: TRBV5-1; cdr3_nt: TGCGCCAGCAGCTTGGTGGCAGGGGCGATTTCGAACACCGGGGAGCTGTTTTTT; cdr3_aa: CASSLVAGAISNTGELFF
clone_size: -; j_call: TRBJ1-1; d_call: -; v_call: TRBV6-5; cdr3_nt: TGTGCCAGCAAAGCTCCGGGGAACACTGAAGCTTTCTTT; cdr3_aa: CASKAPGNTEAFF
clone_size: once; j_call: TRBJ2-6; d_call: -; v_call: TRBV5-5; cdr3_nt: TGTGCCAGCAGGCATATAGCTGGGGCCAACGTCCTGACTTTC; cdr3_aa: CASRHIAGANVLTF
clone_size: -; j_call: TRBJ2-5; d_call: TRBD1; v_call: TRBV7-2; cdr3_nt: TGTGCCAGCAGCTTACGACAGGGACAAGAGACCCAGTACTTC; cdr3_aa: CASSLRQGQETQYF
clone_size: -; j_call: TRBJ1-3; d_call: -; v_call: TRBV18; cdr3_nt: TGTGCCAGCTCTGAGGGAATCTCTGGAAACACCATATATTTT; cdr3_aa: CASSEGISGNTIYF
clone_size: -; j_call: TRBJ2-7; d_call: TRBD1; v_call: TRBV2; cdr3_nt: TGTGCCAGCAGTGAAGGACAGGGGACTTACGAGCAGTACTTC; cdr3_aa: CASSEGQGTYEQYF
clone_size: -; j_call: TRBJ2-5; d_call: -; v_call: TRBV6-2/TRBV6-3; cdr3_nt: TGTGCCAGCAGCCCTACATTCTACCAAGAGACCCAGTACTTC; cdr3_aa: CASSPTFYQETQYF
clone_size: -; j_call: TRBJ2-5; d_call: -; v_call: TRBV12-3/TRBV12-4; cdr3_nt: TGTGCCAGCAGTTTCCAGGTTCAAGAGACCCAGTACTTC; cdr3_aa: CASSFQVQETQYF
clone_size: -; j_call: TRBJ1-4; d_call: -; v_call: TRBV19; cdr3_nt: TGTGCCAGTAGTATGGTACAGGTTAATGAAAAACTGTTTTTT; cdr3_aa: CASSMVQVNEKLFF
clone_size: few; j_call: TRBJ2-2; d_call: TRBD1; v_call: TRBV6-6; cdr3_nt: TGTGCCAGCAGTAACAGGGGGTGGACCGGGGAGCTGTTTTTT; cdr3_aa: CASSNRGWTGELFF
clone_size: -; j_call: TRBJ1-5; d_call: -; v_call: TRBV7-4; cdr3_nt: TGTGCCAGCAGCTTAGACAGGTATAGCAATCAGCCCCAGCATTTT; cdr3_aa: CASSLDRYSNQPQHF
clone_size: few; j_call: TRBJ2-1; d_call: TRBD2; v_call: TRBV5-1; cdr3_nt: TGCGCCAGCAGCTCCCTTAGCGGGGGGGCCGCCGGCGCTGAGCAGTTCTTC; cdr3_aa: CASSSLSGGAAGAEQFF
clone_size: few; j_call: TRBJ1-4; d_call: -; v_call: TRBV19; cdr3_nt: TGTGCCAGTAGTATGGATCGGGCGGGGTCGCAGGGAGATGAAAAACTGTTTTTT; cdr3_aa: CASSMDRAGSQGDEKLFF
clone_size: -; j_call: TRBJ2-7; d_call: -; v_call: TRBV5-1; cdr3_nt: TGCGCCAGCAGCTTGGACTTTGGGGGGTTCTCCTACGAGCAGTACTTC; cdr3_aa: CASSLDFGGFSYEQYF
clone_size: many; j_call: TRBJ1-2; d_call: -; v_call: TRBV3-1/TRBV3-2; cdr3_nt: TGTGCCAGCAGCTCGCAACCGGGACACAGCTCGTTCTACACCTTC; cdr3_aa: CASSSQPGHSSFYTF
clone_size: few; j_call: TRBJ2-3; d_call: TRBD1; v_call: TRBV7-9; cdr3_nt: TGTGCCAGCAGCTTAAGACAGGGGGCCACAGATACGCAGTATTTT; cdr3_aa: CASSLRQGATDTQYF
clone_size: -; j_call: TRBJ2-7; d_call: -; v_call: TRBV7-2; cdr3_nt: TGTGCCAGCAGCTTAGCGGTCCGGCACGAGCAGTACTTC; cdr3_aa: CASSLAVRHEQYF
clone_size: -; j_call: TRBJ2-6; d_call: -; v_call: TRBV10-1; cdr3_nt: TGCGCCAGCAGTCCGGGCCTTTCTGGGGCCAACGTCCTGACTTTC; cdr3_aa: CASSPGLSGANVLTF
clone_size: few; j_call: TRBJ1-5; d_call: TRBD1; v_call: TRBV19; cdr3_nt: TGTGCCAGTAGTCCCGCAGGGGGAGGACAGCCCCAGCATTTT; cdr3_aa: CASSPAGGGQPQHF
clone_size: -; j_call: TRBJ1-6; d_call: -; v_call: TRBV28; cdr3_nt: TGTGCCAGCCTAAGGGGCCCCGGTTCACCCCTCCACTTT; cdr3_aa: CASLRGPGSPLHF
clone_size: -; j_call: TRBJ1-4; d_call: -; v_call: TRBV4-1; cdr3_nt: TGCGCCAGCAGGCCGGTCTCGGGGTTTGAAAAACTGTTTTTT; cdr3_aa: CASRPVSGFEKLFF
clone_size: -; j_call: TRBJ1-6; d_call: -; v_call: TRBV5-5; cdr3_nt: TGTGCCAGCAGCTTCCAGGGGTACTATAATTCACCCCTCCACTTT; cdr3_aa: CASSFQGYYNSPLHF
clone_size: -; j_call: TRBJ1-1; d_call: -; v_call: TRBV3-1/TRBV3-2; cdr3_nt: TGTGCCAGCAGGGTTAGCGGGAACACTGAAGCTTTCTTT; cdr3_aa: CASRVSGNTEAFF
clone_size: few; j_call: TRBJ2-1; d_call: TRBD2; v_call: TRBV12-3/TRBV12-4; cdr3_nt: TGTGCCAGCGGGACTAGCGGGGGAGGCGAGCAGTTCTTC; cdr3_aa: CASGTSGGGEQFF
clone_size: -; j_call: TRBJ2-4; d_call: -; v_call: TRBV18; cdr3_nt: TGTGCCAGCTCACCGGAGGGGTGGGGAAACATTCAGTACTTC; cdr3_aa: CASSPEGWGNIQYF
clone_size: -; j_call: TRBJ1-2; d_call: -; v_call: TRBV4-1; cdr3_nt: TGCGCCAGCAGCCAAGATCTTAACGCCTCGGGAGGCTACACCTTC; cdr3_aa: CASSQDLNASGGYTF
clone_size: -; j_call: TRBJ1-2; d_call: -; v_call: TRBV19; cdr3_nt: TGTGCCAGTAGTATTCTTGGCTATGGCTACACCTTC; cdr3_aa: CASSILGYGYTF
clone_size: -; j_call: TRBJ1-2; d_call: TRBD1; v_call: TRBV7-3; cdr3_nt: TGTGCCAGCAGCTTACAGGGACAGGTTGCAAATGGCTACACCTTC; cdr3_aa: CASSLQGQVANGYTF
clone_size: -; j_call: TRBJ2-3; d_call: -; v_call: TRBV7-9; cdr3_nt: TGTGCCAGCAGCAATCTCCGGAGCCGGAGCACAGATACGCAGTATTTT; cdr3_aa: CASSNLRSRSTDTQYF
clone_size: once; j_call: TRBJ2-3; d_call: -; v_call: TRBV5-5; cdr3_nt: TGTGCCAGCAGCATTAGCTGGGGCACAGATACGCAGTATTTT; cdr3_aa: CASSISWGTDTQYF
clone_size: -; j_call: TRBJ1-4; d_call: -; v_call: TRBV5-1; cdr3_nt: TGCGCCAGCAGCTCCTCGGACGGCTATAATGAAAAACTGTTTTTT; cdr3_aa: CASSSSDGYNEKLFF
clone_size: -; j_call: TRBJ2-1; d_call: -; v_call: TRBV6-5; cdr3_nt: TGTGCCAGCAGTTATGCATCCTACAATGAGCAGTTCTTC; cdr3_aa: CASSYASYNEQFF
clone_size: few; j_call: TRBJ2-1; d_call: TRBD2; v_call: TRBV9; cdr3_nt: TGTGCCAGCAGCGTAGCGGGCTTTTCTCAACTAGCGGGAGACTACAATGAGCAGTTCTTC; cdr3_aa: CASSVAGFSQLAGDYNEQFF